This TCR beta chain was identified during a study of technical replicates of blood from several donors. This CDR3 is built from 13 residues. Looked up from germline, CDR1 is LGHNA and CDR2 is YNFKEQ. Trimming removed 0 bases at V and 8 bases at J, with 8 bases between. Data came from immunoSEQ multiplex PCR; TCRdb stores just in-frame clones and leaves some out. The data contain about 68,000 clones, approximately 97% of them singletons. Sample: T cells isolated from PBMCs. This TCR derives from a human donor in good health. The chain couples TRBV4-2 to TRBJ1-5; D not certain. The CDR3 is CASSQDTVEPQHF. The CDR3, as DNA: TGTGCCAGCAGCCAAGACACCGTAGAGCCCCAGCATTTT.